This TCR beta chain was recorded in a study of T cells in Graves' hyperthyroidism and ophthalmopathy. This clonotype was found a few times. This sample holds PBMCs from around 9.9 ml fresh peripheral blood. Amplification yielded TCR beta CDR3 regions, with RNA transcripts as the source. First-round RT-PCR targeting the TCR CDR3 was performed with the HTBI primer set. From the multiplex PCR reads, TCRdb called clonotypes with MiXCR, one entry per CDR3 protein. The data show hundreds of thousands of distinct CDR3 sequences, 13% to 15% seen once. The receptor's source is a woman aged 50 to 60 with Graves' ophthalmopathy. The sample comprised blood.

The CDR3: CASQNTEAFF. DNA of the CDR3: TGTGCCAGCCAAAACACTGAAGCTTTCTTT. The genes are TRBV7-9 and TRBJ1-1; D is undetermined. Germline V gene data show CDR1 as SEHNR and CDR2 as FQNEAQ (reference sequence). The germline V and J ends were trimmed by 8 bases and 2 bases, with 3 bases remaining between them. The CDR3 is made up of 10 amino acids.